This TCR beta chain was sequenced during a study of control samples from healthy donors and cancer patients. Sequencing used immunoSEQ multiplex PCR; TCRdb keeps in-frame clones, though not all of them. The sample consists of tens of thousands of clones, over 75% of them appearing once. This CDR3 is 14 amino acids long. Per the germline V gene, CDR1 is LNHNV and CDR2 is YYDKDF (reference sequence). J gave up 10 bases and V 4 bases, and 5 bases lay outside the gene matches. The receptor was derived from a man aged 45-60 years in good health. The sequenced sample was blood. This sequence joins TRBV15 and TRBJ1-6; 9 bases line up with TRBD1. In nucleotides, the CDR3 is TGTGCCACCAGCAAAGGACAGGGGACATCACCCCTCCACTTT. Protein: CATSKGQGTSPLHF. Full variable domain (remainder filled in from reference TRBV15 and TRBJ1-6): DAMVIQNPRYQVTQFGKPVTLSCSQTLNHNVMYWYQQKSSQAPKLLFHYYDKDFNNEADTPDNFQSRRPNTSFCFLDIRSPGLGDTAMYLCATSKGQGTSPLHFGNGTRLTVT.